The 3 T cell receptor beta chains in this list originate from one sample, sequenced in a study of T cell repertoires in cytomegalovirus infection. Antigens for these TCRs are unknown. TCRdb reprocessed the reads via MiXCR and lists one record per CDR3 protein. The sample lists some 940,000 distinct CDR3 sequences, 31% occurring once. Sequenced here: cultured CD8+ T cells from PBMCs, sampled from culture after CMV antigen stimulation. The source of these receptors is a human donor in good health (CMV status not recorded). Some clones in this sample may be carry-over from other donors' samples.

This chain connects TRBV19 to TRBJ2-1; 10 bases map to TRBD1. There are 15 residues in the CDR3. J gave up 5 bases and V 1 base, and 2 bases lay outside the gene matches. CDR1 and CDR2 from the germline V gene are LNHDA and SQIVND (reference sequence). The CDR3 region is CASSIGQGANNEQFF. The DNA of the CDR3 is TGTGCCAGTAGTATAGGACAGGGGGCGAACAATGAGCAGTTCTTC.

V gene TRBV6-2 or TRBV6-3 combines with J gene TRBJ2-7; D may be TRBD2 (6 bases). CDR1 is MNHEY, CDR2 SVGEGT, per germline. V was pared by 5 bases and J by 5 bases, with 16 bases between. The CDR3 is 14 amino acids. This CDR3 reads CASSPLEGADEQYV. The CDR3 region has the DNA TGTGCCAGCAGTCCCCTGGAGGGTGCGGACGAGCAGTACGTC.

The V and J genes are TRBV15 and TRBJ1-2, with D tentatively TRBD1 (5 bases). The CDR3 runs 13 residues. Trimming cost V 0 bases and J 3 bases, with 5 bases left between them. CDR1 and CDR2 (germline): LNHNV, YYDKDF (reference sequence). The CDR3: CATSREGDYGYTF. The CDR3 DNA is TGTGCCACCAGCAGAGAAGGGGACTATGGCTACACCTTC.